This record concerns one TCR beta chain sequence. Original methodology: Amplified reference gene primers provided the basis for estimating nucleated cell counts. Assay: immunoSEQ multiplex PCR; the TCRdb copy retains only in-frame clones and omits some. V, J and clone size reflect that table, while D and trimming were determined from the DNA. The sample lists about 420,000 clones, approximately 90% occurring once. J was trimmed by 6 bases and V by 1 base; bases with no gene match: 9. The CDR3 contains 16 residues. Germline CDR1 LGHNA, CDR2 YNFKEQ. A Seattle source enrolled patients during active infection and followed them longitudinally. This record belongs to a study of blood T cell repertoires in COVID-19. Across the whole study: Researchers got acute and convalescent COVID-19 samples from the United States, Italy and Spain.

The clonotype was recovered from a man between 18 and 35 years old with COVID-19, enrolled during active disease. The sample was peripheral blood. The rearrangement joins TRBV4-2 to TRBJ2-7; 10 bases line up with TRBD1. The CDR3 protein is CASSQGTPGTGVEQYF. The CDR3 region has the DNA TGTGCCAGCAGCCAAGGAACCCCCGGGACAGGGGTCGAGCAGTACTTC.